Detailed here is one T cell receptor beta chain. The antigen is unknown. This CDR3 is built from 16 residues. V lost 6 bases to trimming and J lost 0 bases; unmatched junction nucleotides: 10. CDR1 and CDR2 (germline): MDHEN, SYDVKM. This sample was included in a study of graft-versus-host responses after intestinal transplantation. Across the study: Transplant recipients had multivisceral, liver-intestinal, or isolated intestinal grafts. For about three years after anti-thymocyte globulin induction, all recipients took tacrolimus and steroids.

Here immunoSEQ multiplex PCR was the method, and the copy in TCRdb shows in-frame clones only, minus some. Found here are around 76,000 clones, 90% to 95% of them singletons; the top ten hold around 0.5%. Study-wide results and caveats: Detection of GvH clones occurred in recipient marrow, and some had their first appearance in ileum or blood. Circulating GvH clones peaking coincided with falling HvG clones soon after transplant.

This receptor was identified in a human donor who received an intestinal transplant. This chain links TRBV28 with TRBJ2-5, with 7 bases aligning to TRBD2. The sequences come from unstimulated CD8+ T cells sorted from spleen or lymph node cells, collected before intestinal transplant. The CDR3 region is CASSPVASGNQETQYF. The CDR3 DNA follows: TGTGCCAGCAGCCCAGTGGCTAGCGGTAACCAAGAGACCCAGTACTTC.